This T cell receptor (beta chain) was obtained from a study of CD8 T cells in ankylosing spondylitis. Study-wide points: Reportedly, matched ankylosing spondylitis synovial fluid was significantly enriched for disease-linked clones. What appeared characteristic of ankylosing spondylitis blood was a TCR beta motif of seven to nine highly homologous variants. Disease-linked clones, CD8+, were relatively rare in peripheral blood.

Relative to its sample, this clonotype is medium-sized. The antigen remains unidentified. Each TCR beta library was made by quantitative 5'-RACE that incorporated molecular barcodes. One entry per CDR3 protein results from TCRdb running MiXCR on the 5' RACE reads. Among 8,000 to 9,000 distinct CDR3 sequences listed, under 4% were seen once. CDR3 length: 15 amino acids. The germline CDR1 and CDR2 sequences are SGDLS and YYNGEE. Trimming removed 5 bases from V and 1 base from J; junction bases left unmatched: 8. V is TRBV9 and J is TRBJ2-7; TRBD1 agrees at 8 bases. The sequenced material came from blood, either unsorted or a sorted T cell fraction (not recorded which). This sequence originates from a female donor with ankylosing spondylitis or in good health (not recorded which). The DNA of the CDR3 is TGTGCCAGCAGTGGAGGACAGGGCCCATCCTACGAGCAGTACTTC. This codes for CASSGGQGPSYEQYF.